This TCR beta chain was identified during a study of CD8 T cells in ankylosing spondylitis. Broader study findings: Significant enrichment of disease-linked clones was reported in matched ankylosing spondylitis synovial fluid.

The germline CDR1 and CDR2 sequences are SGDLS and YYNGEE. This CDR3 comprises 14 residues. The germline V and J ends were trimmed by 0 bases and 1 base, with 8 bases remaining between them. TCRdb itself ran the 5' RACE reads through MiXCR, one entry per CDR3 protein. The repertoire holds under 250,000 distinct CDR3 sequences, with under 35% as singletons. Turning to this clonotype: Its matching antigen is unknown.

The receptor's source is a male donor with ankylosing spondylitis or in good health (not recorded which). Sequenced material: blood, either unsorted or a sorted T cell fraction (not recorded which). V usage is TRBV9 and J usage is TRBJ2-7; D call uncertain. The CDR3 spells CASSVGQESYEQYF. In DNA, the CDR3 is TGTGCCAGCAGCGTAGGGCAGGAGTCCTACGAGCAGTACTTC.